This T cell receptor beta chain stems from a study of blood T cell repertoires in COVID-19. In the study overall: Sites across the United States, Italy and Spain contributed samples from acute and convalescent COVID-19.

Authors' processing steps: Amplification of reference gene primers was used by the study to estimate nucleated cell counts. TCRdb's copy holds only in-frame clones and misses some; the assay was immunoSEQ multiplex PCR. V and J calls and clone size follow that table, whereas D and trimming were derived from the DNA. The sample lists about 130,000 clones; 75% to 90% were seen once. The CDR3 loop spans 13 amino acids. The ends lost 6 bases at V and 17 bases at J; junction bases unmatched: 13. This clone was seen once. This clonotype was obtained from a woman between 50 and 59 years old who had recovered from COVID-19. Source material: peripheral blood. J is TRBJ1-6 and V is TRBV12-3 or TRBV12-4, with 7 bases aligning to TRBD1. The CDR3 loop reads CASREGAGLPVHF. The CDR3 DNA reads as TGTGCCAGCAGAGAGGGGGCCGGGCTCCCAGTCCACTTT.